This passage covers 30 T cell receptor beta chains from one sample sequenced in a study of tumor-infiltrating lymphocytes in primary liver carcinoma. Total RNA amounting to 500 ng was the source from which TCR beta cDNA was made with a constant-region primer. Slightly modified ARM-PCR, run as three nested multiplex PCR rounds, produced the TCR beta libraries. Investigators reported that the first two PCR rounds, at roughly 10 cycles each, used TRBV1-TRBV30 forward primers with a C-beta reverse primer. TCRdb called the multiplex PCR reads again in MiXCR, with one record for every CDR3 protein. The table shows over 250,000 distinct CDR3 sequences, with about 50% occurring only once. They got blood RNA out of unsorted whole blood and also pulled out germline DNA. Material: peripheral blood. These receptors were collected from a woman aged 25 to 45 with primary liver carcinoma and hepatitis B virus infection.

This CDR3 is CASSLDGRSTDTQYF. The CDR3 nucleotides are TGCGCCAGCAGCTTGGACGGGAGGTCTACAGATACGCAGTATTTT. This chain uses TRBV5-1 with TRBJ2-3; TRBD2 aligns across 7 bases. The CDR3 length is 15 residues. Trimming took 0 bases from V and 3 from J; bases not matched to a gene: 4. Germline CDR1 and CDR2: SGHRS and YFSETQ.

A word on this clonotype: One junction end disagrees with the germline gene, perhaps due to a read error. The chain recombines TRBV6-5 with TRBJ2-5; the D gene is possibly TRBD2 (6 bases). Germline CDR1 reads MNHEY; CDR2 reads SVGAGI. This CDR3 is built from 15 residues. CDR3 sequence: CANSYSGVGGETQYF. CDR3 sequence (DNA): TGTGCCAACAGTTACTCGGGGGTAGGAGGAGAGACCCAGTACTTC.

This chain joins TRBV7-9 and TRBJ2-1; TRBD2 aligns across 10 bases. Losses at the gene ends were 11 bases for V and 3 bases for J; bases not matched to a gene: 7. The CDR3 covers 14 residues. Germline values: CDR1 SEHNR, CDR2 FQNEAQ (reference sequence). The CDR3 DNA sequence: TGTGCCGGGTCTACTAGCGGGAACTACAATGAGCAGTTCTTC. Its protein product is CAGSTSGNYNEQFF.

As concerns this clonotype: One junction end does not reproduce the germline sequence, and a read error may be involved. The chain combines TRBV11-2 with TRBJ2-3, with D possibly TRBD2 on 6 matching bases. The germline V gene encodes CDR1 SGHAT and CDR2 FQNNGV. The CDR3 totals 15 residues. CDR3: CASCLGGRMAVTQYF. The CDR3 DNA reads TGTGCCAGCTGCTTAGGTGGGAGGATGGCAGTTACGCAGTATTTT.

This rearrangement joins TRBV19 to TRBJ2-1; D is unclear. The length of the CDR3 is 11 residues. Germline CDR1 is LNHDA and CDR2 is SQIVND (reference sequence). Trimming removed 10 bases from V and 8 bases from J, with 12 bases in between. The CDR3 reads CATSSWDEQFF. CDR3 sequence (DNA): TGTGCCACGTCTAGTTGGGATGAGCAGTTCTTC.

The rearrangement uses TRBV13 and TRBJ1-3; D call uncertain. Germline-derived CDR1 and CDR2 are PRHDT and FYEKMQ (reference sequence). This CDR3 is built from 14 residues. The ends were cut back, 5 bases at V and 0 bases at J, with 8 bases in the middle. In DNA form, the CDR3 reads TGTGCCAGCAGCCCTCGGGGCTCTGGAAACACCATATATTTT. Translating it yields CASSPRGSGNTIYF.

Here the CDR3 DNA reads TGTGCCAGCAGCAGTCGGACCGGGACAGGGTGGACAGATACGCAGTATTTT. Translating it yields CASSSRTGTGWTDTQYF. The rearrangement joins TRBV7-9 to TRBJ2-3; 9 bases agree with TRBD1. Germline assignment: CDR1 SEHNR and CDR2 FQNEAQ (reference sequence). Unmatched junction bases numbered 12, after V lost 5 bases and J lost 3 bases. CDR3 size: 17 residues.

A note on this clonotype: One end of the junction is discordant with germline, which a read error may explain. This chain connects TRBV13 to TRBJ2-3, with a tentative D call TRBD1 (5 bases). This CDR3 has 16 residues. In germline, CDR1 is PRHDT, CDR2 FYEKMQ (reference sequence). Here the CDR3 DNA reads TGTGTCAGCAGCTTTGGGGCCCTCGGAATCACAGATACGCAGTATTTT. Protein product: CVSSFGALGITDTQYF.

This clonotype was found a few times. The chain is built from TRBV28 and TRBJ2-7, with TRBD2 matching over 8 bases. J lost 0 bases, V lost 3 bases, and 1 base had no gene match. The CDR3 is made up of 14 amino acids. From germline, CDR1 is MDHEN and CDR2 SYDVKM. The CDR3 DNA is TGTGCCAGCAGTTTCGGGGGGGTCTCCTACGAGCAGTACTTC. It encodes CASSFGGVSYEQYF.

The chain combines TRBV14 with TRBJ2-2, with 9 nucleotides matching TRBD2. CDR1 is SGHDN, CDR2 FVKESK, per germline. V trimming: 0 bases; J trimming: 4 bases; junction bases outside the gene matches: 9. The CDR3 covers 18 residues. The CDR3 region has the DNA TGTGCCAGCAGCCAAGAGCGGGGTAGCGGGAGCGGCACCGGGGAGCTGTTTTTT. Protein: CASSQERGSGSGTGELFF.

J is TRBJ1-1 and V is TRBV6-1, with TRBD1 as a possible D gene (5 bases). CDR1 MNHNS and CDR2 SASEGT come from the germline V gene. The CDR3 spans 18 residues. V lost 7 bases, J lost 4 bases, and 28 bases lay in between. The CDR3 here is CASNKLSGLSSSATEAFF. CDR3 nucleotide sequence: TGTGCCAGCAATAAACTTTCGGGACTATCGTCCTCGGCCACTGAAGCTTTCTTT.

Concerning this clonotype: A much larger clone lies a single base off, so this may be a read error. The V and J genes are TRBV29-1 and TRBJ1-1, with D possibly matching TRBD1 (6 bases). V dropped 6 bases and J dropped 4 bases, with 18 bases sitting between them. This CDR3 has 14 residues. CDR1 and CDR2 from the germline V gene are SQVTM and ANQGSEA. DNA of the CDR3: TGCAGCGTGCCCCGAGGGGGGGGAATCACTGAAGCTTTCTTT. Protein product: CSVPRGGGITEAFF.

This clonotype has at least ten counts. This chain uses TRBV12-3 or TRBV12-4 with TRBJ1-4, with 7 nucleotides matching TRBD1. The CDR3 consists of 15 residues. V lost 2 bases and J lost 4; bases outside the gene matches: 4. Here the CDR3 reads CASSLFDRVNEKLFF. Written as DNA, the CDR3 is TGTGCCAGCAGTTTATTCGACAGGGTTAATGAAAAACTGTTTTTT.

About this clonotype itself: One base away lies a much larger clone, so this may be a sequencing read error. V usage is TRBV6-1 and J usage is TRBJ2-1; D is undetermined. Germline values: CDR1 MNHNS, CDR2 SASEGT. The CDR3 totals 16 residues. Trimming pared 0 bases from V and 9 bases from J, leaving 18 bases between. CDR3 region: CASSEAVVGKDSEQFF. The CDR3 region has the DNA TGTGCCAGCAGTGAAGCCGTGGTGGGGAAGGATTCTGAGCAGTTCTTC.

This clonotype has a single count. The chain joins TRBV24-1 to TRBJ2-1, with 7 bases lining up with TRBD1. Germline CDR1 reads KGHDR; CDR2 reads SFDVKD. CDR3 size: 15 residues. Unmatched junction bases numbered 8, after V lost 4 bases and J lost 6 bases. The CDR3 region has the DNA TGTGCCACCAGTGACGCCCGACAGGGAATCAATGAGCAGTTCTTC. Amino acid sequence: CATSDARQGINEQFF.

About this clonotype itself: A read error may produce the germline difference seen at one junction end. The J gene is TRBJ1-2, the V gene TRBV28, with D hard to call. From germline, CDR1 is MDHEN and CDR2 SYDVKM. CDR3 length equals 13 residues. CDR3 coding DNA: TGTACCAGCCACACCAGGAGAAACTATGGCTACACCTTC. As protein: CTSHTRRNYGYTF.

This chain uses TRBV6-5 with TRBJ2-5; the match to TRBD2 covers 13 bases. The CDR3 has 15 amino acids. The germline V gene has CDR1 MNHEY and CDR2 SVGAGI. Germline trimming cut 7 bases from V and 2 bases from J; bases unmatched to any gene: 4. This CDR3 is CASILLAGGQETQYF. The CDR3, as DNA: TGTGCCAGCATACTACTAGCGGGAGGGCAAGAGACCCAGTACTTC.

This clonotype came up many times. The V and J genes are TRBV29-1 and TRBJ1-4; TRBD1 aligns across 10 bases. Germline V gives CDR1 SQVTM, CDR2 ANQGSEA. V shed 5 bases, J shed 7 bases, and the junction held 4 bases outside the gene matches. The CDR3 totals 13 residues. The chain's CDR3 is CSVYGQGGEKLFF. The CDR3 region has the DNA TGCAGCGTTTATGGACAGGGGGGTGAAAAACTGTTTTTT.

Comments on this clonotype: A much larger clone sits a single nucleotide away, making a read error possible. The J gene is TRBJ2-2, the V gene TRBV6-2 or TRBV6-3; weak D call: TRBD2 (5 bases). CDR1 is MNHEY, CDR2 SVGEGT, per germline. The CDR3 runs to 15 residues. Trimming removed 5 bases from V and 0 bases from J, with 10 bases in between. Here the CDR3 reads CASSKAEANTGELFF. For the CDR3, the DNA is TGTGCCAGCAGTAAAGCGGAAGCGAACACCGGGGAGCTGTTTTTT.

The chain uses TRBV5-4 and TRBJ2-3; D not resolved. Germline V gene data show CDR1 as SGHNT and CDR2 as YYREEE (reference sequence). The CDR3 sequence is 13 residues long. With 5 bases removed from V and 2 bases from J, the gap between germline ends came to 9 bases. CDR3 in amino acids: CASSPRTTDTQYF. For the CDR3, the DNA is TGTGCCAGCAGTCCGCGGACCACAGATACGCAGTATTTT.

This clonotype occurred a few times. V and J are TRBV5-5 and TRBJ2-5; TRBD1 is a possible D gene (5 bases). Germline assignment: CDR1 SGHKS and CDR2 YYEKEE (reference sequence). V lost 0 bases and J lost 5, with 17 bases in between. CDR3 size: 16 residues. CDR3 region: CASSLDVRALGETQYF. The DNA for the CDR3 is TGTGCCAGCAGCTTGGACGTCAGGGCCCTGGGCGAGACCCAGTACTTC.

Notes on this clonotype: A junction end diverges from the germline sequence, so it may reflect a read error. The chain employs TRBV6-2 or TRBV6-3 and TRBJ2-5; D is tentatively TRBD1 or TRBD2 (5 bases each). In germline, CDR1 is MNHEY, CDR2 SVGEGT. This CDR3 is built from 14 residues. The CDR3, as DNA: TGTGCCAGCAGGCCCCGGGACGCAAAAGAGACCCAGTATTTC. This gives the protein CASRPRDAKETQYF.

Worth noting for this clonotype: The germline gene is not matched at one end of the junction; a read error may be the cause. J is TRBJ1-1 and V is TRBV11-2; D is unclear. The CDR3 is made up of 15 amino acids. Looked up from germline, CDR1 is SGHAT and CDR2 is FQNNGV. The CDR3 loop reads CASSLDSGFTIEAFF. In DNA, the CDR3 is TGTGCCAGCAGCTTAGATTCAGGTTTTACCATTGAAGCCTTCTTT.

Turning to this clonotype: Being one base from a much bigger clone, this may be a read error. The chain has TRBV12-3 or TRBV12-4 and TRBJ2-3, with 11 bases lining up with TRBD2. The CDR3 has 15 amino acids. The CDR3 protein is CASSLTSGRMDMQYF. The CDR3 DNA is TGTGCCAGCAGTTTAACTAGCGGGAGAATGGATATGCAGTATTTT.

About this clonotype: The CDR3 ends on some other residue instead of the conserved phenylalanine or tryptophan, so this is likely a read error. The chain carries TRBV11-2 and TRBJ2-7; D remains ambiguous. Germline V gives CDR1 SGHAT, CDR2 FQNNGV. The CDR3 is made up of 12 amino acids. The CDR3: CASSLSTYEQYS. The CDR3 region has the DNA TGTGCCAGTAGCTTGAGTACCTACGAGCAGTACTCC.

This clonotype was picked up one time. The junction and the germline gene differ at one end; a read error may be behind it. For the CDR3, the DNA is TGCACCAGCGGGATGGGGGGAGATCTTCAGCCCCGGCATTTT. Residues: CTSGMGGDLQPRHF. The rearrangement joins TRBV4-1 to TRBJ1-5; D is perhaps TRBD1 (5 bases). Germline V gives CDR1 MGHRA, CDR2 YSYEKL. This CDR3 has 14 amino acids.

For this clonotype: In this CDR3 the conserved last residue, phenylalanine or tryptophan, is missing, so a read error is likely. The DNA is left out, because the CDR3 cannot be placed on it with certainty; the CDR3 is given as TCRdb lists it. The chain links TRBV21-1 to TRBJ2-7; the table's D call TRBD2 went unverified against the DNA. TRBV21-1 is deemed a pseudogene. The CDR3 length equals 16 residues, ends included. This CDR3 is CASRNDRLAGGYEQYL.

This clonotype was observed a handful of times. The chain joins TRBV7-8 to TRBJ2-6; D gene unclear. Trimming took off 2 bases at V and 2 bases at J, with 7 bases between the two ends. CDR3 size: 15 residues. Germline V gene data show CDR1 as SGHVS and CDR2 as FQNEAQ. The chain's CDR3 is CASSLYGAGANVLTF. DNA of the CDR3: TGTGCCAGCAGCTTATATGGGGCTGGGGCCAACGTCCTGACTTTC. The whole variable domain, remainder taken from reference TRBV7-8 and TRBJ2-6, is GAGVSQSPRYKVAKRGQDVALRCDPISGHVSLFWYQQALGQGPEFLTYFQNEAQLDKSGLPSDRFFAERPEGSVSTLKIQRTQQEDSAVYLCASSLYGAGANVLTFGAGSRLTVL.

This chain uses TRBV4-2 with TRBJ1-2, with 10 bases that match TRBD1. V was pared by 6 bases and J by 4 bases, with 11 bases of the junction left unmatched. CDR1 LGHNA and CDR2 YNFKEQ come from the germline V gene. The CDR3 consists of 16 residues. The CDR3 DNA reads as TGTGCCAGCAGTCGAGATCGACAGGGGGCCGGCTATGGCTACACCTTC. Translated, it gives CASSRDRQGAGYGYTF.

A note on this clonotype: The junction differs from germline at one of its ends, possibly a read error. The CDR3 here is CTSSFDRDVAGAFF. As DNA, the CDR3 is TGTACCAGCAGCTTCGACCGGGACGTCGCTGGAGCCTTCTTT. The chain has TRBV11-3 and TRBJ1-1, with D perhaps matching TRBD1 (5 bases). CDR1 and CDR2 from the germline V gene are SGHNT and YENEEA. CDR3 length: 14 amino acids. The full variable domain, in which reference TRBV11-3 and TRBJ1-1 provide the parts outside the CDR3, is EAGVVQSPRYKIIEKKQPVAFWCNPISGHNTLYWYLQNLGQGPELLIRYENEEAVDDSQLPKDRFSAERLKGVDSTLKIQPAELGDSAVYLCTSSFDRDVAGAFFGQGTRLTVV.